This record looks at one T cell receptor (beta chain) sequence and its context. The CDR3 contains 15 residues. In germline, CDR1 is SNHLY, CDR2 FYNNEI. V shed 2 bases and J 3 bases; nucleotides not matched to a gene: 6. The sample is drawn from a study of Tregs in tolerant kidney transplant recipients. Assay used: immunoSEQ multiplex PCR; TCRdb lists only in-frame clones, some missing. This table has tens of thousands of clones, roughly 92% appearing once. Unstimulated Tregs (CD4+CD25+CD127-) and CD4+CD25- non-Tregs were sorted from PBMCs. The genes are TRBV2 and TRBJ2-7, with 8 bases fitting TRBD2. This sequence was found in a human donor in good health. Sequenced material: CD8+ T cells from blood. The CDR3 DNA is TGTGCCAGCAGTGAACTGTTAGCGGGGAACTACGAGCAGTACTTC. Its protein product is CASSELLAGNYEQYF.